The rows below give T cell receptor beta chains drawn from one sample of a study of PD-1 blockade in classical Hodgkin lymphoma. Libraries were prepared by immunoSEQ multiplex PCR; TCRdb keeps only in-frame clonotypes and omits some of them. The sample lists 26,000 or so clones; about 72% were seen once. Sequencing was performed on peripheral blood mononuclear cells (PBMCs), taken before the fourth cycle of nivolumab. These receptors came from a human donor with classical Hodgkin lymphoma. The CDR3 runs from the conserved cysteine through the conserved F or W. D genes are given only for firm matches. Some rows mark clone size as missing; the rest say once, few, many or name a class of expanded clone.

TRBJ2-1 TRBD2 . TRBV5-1 TGCGCCAGCAGCTCTTACCGACTAGCGGGAGAGAATGAGCAGTTCTTC CASSSYRLAGENEQFF
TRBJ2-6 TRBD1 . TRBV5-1 TGCGCCAGCAGCTTCCCTATGGGACAGGGAACCTCTGGGGCCAACGTCCTGACTTTC CASSFPMGQGTSGANVLTF
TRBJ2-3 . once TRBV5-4 TGTGCCAGCAGGAATAAATCAGATACGCAGTATTTT CASRNKSDTQYF
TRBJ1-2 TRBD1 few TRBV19 TGTGCCAGTAGTATCCCGACAGGGAGTCACACCTTC CASSIPTGSHTF
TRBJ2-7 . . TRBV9 TGTGCCAGCAGCTTCCTCCCGGGAGAGGCCTCCTACGAGCAGTACTTC CASSFLPGEASYEQYF
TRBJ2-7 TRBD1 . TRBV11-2 TGTGCCAGCAGCTTAGGGGGGACAGGAGGGAACGAGCAGTACTTC CASSLGGTGGNEQYF
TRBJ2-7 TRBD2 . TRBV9 TGTGCCAGCAGCGTGGGACTAGCGGGAGGCCGAGAGCAGTACTTC CASSVGLAGGREQYF
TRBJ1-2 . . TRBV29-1 TGCAGCGTTGAACAGGGGTACTATGGCTACACCTTC CSVEQGYYGYTF
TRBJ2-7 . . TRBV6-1 TGTGCCAGCAACAGGGTAGGGTCCTACGAGCAGTACTTC CASNRVGSYEQYF
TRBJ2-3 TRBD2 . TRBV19 TGTGCCAGTAGTAGGGCCGGTTCTAGCGGGCCGTTGACAGATACGCAGTATTTT CASSRAGSSGPLTDTQYF
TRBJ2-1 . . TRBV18 TGTGCCAGCTCACCACTACCCTACTTCAATGAGCAGTTCTTC CASSPLPYFNEQFF
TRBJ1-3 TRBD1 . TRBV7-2 TGTGCCAGCAGCTCGACAGGGGGCAGGAACACCATATATTTT CASSSTGGRNTIYF
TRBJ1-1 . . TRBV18 TGTGCCAGCTCACCACCGTTCGGTTCTAGCGAAGCTTTCTTT CASSPPFGSSEAFF
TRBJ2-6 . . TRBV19 TGTGCCAGTAGTATATTGTCTGGGGCCAACGTCCTGACTTTC CASSILSGANVLTF
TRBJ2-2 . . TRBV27 TGTGCCAGCAGTGTAGGGGGGGTGGGCACCGGGGAGCTGTTTTTT CASSVGGVGTGELFF
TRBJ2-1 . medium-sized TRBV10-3 TGTGCCATCAGTGAGTCGCCCCGCGTCCTAGAGCAGTTCTTC CAISESPRVLEQFF
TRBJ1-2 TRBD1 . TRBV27 TGTGCCAGCAGTCCGGCGACAGGGGGCAGCTATGGCTACACCTTC CASSPATGGSYGYTF
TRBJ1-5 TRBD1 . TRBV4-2 TGTGCCAGCAGCCAAGAACACGACAGGGGGTATCAGCCCCAGCATTTT CASSQEHDRGYQPQHF
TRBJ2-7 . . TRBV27 TGTGCCAGCAGTAAACGGGCCTCAACCTACGAGCAGTACTTC CASSKRASTYEQYF
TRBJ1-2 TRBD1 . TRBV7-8 TGTGCCAGCAGCTTAGGGACAGGGGGCGCAAACTATGGCTACACCTTC CASSLGTGGANYGYTF
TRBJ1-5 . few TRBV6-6 TGTGCCAGCAGTTACTTGGGTCCCAGCAATCAGCCCCAGCATTTT CASSYLGPSNQPQHF
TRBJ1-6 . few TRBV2 TGTGCCAGCCGGAACTCCTATAATTCACCCCTCCACTTT CASRNSYNSPLHF
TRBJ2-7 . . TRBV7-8 TGTGCCAGCAGCTCGGGTCCTCGCCAGCGGACGAGCTACGAGCAGTACTTC CASSSGPRQRTSYEQYF
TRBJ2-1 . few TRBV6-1 TGTGCCAGCAGTGAATATTTAGGGGACGGTGATGGTGAGCAGTTCTTC CASSEYLGDGDGEQFF
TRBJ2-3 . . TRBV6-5 TGTGCCAGCAGACAACAGGGCCTAAACACAGATACGCAGTATTTT CASRQQGLNTDTQYF
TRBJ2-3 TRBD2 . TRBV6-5 TGTGCCAGCAGCAGGCTAGCGGGGCACACAGATACGCAGTATTTT CASSRLAGHTDTQYF
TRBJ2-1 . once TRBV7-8 TGTGCCAGCAGCCCCCGGGACTGGTCCTACAATGAGCAGTTCTTC CASSPRDWSYNEQFF
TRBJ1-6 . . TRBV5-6 TGTGCCAGCAGCTTGAGGGGGGCGCAGGGTTCACCCCTCCACTTT CASSLRGAQGSPLHF
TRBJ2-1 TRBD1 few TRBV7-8 TGTGCCAGCAGCTCGGGACAGGGGGCGGGCAATGAGCAGTTCTTC CASSSGQGAGNEQFF
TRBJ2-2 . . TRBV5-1 TGCGCCAGCAGCGCGAGACGGACAGTGAACACCGGGGAGCTGTTTTTT CASSARRTVNTGELFF
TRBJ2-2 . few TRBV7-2 TGTGCCAGCAGCACTCAGTACGGGATGAACACCGGGGAGCTGTTTTTT CASSTQYGMNTGELFF
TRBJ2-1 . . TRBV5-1 TGCGCCAGCAGCTTGATGCACCCCTACAATGAGCAGTTCTTC CASSLMHPYNEQFF
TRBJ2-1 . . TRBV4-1 TGCGCCAGCAGCCAAGAAGGGGGGCCCCACTACAATGAGCAGTTCTTC CASSQEGGPHYNEQFF
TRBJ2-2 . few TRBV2 TGTGCCAGCAGTCCATTCACCGGGGAGCTGTTTTTT CASSPFTGELFF
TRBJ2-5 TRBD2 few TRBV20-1 TGCGGTCTAGCGGGACAAGAGACCCAGTACTTC CGLAGQETQYF
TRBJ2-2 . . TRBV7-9 TGTGCCAGCAGCTCAGAGCTGGGGGTTCACACCGGGGAGCTGTTTTTT CASSSELGVHTGELFF
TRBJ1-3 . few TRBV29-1 TGCAGCGGGGTAGGGGGCTCTGGAAACACCATATATTTT CSGVGGSGNTIYF
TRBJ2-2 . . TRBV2 TGTGCCAGCATAGCGAACACCGGGGAGCTGTTTTTT CASIANTGELFF
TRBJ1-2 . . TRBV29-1 TGCAGCGTTGAAGATGGACGGACGCCGGTAGGCTACACCTTC CSVEDGRTPVGYTF
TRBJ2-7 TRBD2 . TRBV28 TGTGCCAGCAGTTTCTCGGGGACTATTTACGAGCAGTACTTC CASSFSGTIYEQYF
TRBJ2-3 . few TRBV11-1 TGTGCCAGCAGCGCCTCAAGAGCTTCCACAGATACGCAGTATTTT CASSASRASTDTQYF
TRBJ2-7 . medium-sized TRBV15 TGTGCCACCAGCAGAGATAACGGCAGGGTCAACGAGCAGTACTTC CATSRDNGRVNEQYF
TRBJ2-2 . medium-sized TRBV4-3 TGCGCCAGCAGCCCCGGACCACTGAACACCGGGGAGCTGTTTTTT CASSPGPLNTGELFF
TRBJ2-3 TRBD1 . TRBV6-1 TGTGCCAGCAGTCCACAGGGGGGAGATACGCAGTATTTT CASSPQGGDTQYF
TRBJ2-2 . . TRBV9 TGTGCCAGCAGCGTAGAGGGGCTAGCGACCGGGGAGCTGTTTTTT CASSVEGLATGELFF
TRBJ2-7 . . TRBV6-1 TGTGCCAGCAGTGAGTTCTCAGCCGGGCCCTACGAGCAGTACTTC CASSEFSAGPYEQYF